This is a list of T cell receptor beta chains from one sample in a study of blood T cells in healthy people across ages. TCRdb re-analysed the 5' RACE reads in MiXCR, keeping a single row per CDR3 protein. The sample yields 550,000 to 750,000 distinct CDR3 sequences, 20% to 25% seen once. The sequenced sample was blood. The source is a man aged 70 or older in good health. Each CDR3 is given with its conserved first and last residue. The order of the fields is J gene, CDR3 length, D gene, clone size, V gene, CDR3 protein, CDR3 DNA. The D gene is left open where the match is weak. For some rows the clone size is stated as once, few or many, or as a class when expanded; others skip it.

TRBJ2-5 | 13 | . | few | TRBV5-1 | CASSLTERETQYF | TGCGCCAGCAGCTTGACAGAGCGGGAGACCCAGTACTTC
TRBJ1-4 | 16 | TRBD1 | . | TRBV5-1 | CASSPGTGGTNEKLFF | TGCGCCAGCAGCCCCGGGACAGGCGGAACTAATGAAAAACTGTTTTTT
TRBJ2-4 | 14 | TRBD1 | few | TRBV3-1 | CASSQGAAKNIQYF | TGTGCCAGCAGTCAGGGGGCAGCCAAAAACATTCAGTACTTC
TRBJ2-4 | 16 | TRBD2 | few | TRBV4-1 | CASSQGLAGLQNIQYF | TGCGCCAGCAGCCAAGGACTAGCGGGGCTCCAAAACATTCAGTACTTC
TRBJ1-1 | 14 | . | few | TRBV3-1 | CASSQFRLNTEAFF | TGTGCCAGCAGCCAGTTTCGGTTGAACACTGAAGCTTTCTTT
TRBJ2-5 | 14 | . | many | TRBV7-6 | CASSLGQHQETQYF | TGTGCCAGCAGCTTAGGACAGCACCAAGAGACCCAGTACTTC
TRBJ1-1 | 13 | . | . | TRBV2 | CASSEWGSPEAFF | TGTGCCAGCAGTGAATGGGGGAGCCCTGAAGCTTTCTTT
TRBJ1-1 | 13 | . | many | TRBV7-9 | CASSLDAPTQAFF | TGTGCCAGCAGCTTAGACGCGCCAACCCAAGCTTTCTTT
TRBJ2-7 | 15 | TRBD2 | few | TRBV6-6 | CASSYSKAGGYEQYF | TGTGCCAGCAGTTACTCGAAAGCGGGAGGGTACGAGCAGTACTTC
TRBJ2-1 | 14 | . | . | TRBV29-1 | CSAEGGSAYNEQFF | TGCAGCGCCGAGGGGGGTTCGGCTTACAATGAGCAGTTCTTC
TRBJ2-5 | 16 | . | many | TRBV5-1 | CASSLGPTSSQETQYF | TGCGCCAGCAGCTTGGGGCCGACTAGTTCCCAAGAGACCCAGTACTTC
TRBJ2-5 | 14 | TRBD2 | . | TRBV6-1 | CASRETSGKETQYF | TGTGCCAGCAGAGAGACTAGCGGGAAAGAGACCCAGTACTTC
TRBJ2-3 | 16 | . | many | TRBV28 | CASSLWAGSGTDTQYF | TGTGCCAGCAGTTTATGGGCAGGATCGGGAACAGATACGCAGTATTTT
TRBJ2-5 | 15 | TRBD1 | many | TRBV2 | CASSDGQGGQETQYF | TGTGCCAGCAGCGACGGACAGGGAGGCCAAGAGACCCAGTACTTC
TRBJ1-2 | 13 | . | many | TRBV20-1 | CSARPRAPIGYTF | TGCAGTGCTAGACCGAGGGCACCTATAGGCTACACCTTC
TRBJ2-7 | 15 | TRBD2 | . | TRBV4-3 | CASSQTSGYTYEQYF | TGCGCCAGCAGCCAGACTAGCGGATATACCTACGAGCAGTACTTC
TRBJ2-1 | 16 | TRBD2 | . | TRBV11-2 | CASSLEGTSNYNEQFF | TGTGCCAGCAGCTTAGAAGGGACTAGCAACTACAATGAGCAGTTCTTC
TRBJ2-7 | 15 | TRBD2 | . | TRBV7-3 | CASSLGSGRANEQYF | TGTGCCAGCAGCTTAGGAAGCGGGAGGGCCAACGAGCAGTACTTC
TRBJ1-4 | 13 | TRBD1 | . | TRBV29-1 | CSVTQGANEKLFF | TGCAGCGTTACACAGGGGGCTAATGAAAAACTGTTTTTT
TRBJ2-7 | 14 | . | . | TRBV5-1 | CASSLATDTYEQYF | TGCGCCAGCAGCTTGGCCACTGATACCTACGAGCAGTACTTC
TRBJ2-3 | 15 | TRBD1 | few | TRBV4-1 | CASSPGTGPGDTQYF | TGCGCCAGCAGCCCCGGGACAGGCCCTGGGGATACGCAGTATTTT
TRBJ2-1 | 16 | TRBD2 | few | TRBV6-1 | CASSELVSGRPNEQFF | TGTGCCAGCAGTGAACTCGTAAGCGGGAGGCCTAATGAGCAGTTCTTC